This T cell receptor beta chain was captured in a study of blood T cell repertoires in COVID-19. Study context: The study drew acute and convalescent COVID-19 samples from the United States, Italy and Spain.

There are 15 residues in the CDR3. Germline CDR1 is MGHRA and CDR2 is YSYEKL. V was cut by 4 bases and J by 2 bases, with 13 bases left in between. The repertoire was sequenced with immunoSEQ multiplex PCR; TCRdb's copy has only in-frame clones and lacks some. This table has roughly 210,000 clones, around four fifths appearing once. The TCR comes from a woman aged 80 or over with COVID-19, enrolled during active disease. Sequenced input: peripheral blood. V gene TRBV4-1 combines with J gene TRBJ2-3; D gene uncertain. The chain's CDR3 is CASSPERPNTDTQYF. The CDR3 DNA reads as TGCGCCAGCAGCCCGGAGAGGCCCAACACAGATACGCAGTATTTT.